The sample holds one count of the clone carrying this T cell receptor beta chain. Its specificity is unknown. The data stem from a study of blood T cells in healthy people across ages. Turning to the study itself: Template switching retrieved approximately one barcoded beta molecule for each two T cells.

This CDR3 comprises 16 residues. Germline V gene data show CDR1 as SGHRS and CDR2 as YFSETQ. The germline V and J ends were trimmed by 1 base and 0 bases, with 12 bases remaining between them. The use of a sample-barcoded 5' primer and a J-beta primer mix characterized a second PCR of roughly 6 to 11 cycles. Every sample gave at least 3 million paired-end reads containing CDR3. TCRdb independently ran MiXCR on the 5' RACE reads; one entry per CDR3 protein. The sample shows about 720,000 distinct CDR3 sequences, 22% of them seen only once. Study findings and constraints: Greater diversity and more naive CD4+ cells were seen in long-lived donors than in aged donors. A roughly linear fall in TCR beta diversity per million T cells was seen with increasing age.

The gene calls are TRBV5-1 and TRBJ2-3, with TRBD2 as a possible D gene (6 bases). Material: blood. This TCR was recovered from a man between 65 and 79 years old in good health. The CDR3 protein is CASSLRGGVSTDTQYF. CDR3 DNA sequence: TGCGCCAGCAGCTTGCGGGGCGGGGTCAGCACAGATACGCAGTATTTT.